This T cell receptor (beta chain) originates from a study of T cells in localized non-small cell lung cancer. Study-level points and caveats: Because researchers sequenced only one region of the tumor, heterogeneity is still possible. Adjacent uninvolved lung tissue had the highest T cell clonality, exceeding tumor. Adjacent lung held a median around 58 of the top 100 tumor clones. Density of T cells in blood, when higher, went with longer overall survival.

With regard to this clone: Its antigen remains unidentified.

Repertoires were generated with immunoSEQ multiplex PCR, while TCRdb's copy carries only in-frame clones and drops some. Of roughly 70,000 clones listed, 80% to 90% were seen once; the top ten hold around a fifth. Germline V gene lookup returns CDR1 MNHNS and CDR2 SASEGT. CDR3 length: 13 residues. Sample: peripheral blood, taken before any cancer treatment. This receptor was obtained from a male donor aged 60 or over with stage III squamous cell lung carcinoma. The chain carries TRBV6-1 and TRBJ1-1, with D unclear. The CDR3: CAVSSKLNTEAFF. CDR3 sequence (DNA): TGTGCGGTCTCGTCCAAACTGAACACTGAAGCTTTCTTT.